This T cell receptor beta chain appears in the sequencing data of a study of blood T cells in healthy people across ages. Alongside a J-beta primer mix, a sample-barcoded 5' primer served in a second PCR lasting roughly 7 to 11 cycles. TCRdb fed the 5' RACE reads into MiXCR, producing one record per CDR3 protein. Seen here are roughly 1,300,000 distinct CDR3 sequences, approximately 60% observed once, and the top ten hold about 6.7%. This CDR3 contains 15 residues. Unmatched junction bases numbered 10, after V lost 5 bases and J lost 7 bases. The V gene's germline CDR1 is SGHVS and CDR2 FNYEAQ. This clonotype showed up just once.

The specimen sequenced was blood. This clonotype originated in a man between 18 and 35 years old in good health. The V gene is TRBV7-6, the J gene TRBJ2-7; TRBD2 aligns across 11 bases. DNA for the CDR3: TGTGCCAGCAGCGCGACTAGCGGGACCAATAATGAGCAGTACTTC. The encoded protein is CASSATSGTNNEQYF.